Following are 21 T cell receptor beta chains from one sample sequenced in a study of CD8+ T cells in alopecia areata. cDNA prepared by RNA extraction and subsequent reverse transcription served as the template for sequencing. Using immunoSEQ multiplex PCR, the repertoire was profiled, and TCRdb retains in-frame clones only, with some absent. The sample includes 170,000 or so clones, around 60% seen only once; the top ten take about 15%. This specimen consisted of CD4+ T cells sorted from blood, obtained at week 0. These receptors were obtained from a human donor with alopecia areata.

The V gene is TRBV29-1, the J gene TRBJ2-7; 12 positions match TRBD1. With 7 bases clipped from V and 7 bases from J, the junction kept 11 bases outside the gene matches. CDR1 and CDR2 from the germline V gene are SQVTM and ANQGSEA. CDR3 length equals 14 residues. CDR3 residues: CSAHAGQGAGEQYF. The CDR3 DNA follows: TGCAGCGCCCACGCGGGACAGGGGGCGGGAGAGCAGTACTTC.

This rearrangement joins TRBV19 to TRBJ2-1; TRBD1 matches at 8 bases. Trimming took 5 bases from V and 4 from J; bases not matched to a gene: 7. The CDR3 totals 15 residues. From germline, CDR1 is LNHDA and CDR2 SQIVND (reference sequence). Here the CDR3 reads CASSPDRGGYNEQFF. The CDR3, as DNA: TGTGCCAGTAGTCCCGACAGGGGAGGTTACAATGAGCAGTTCTTC.

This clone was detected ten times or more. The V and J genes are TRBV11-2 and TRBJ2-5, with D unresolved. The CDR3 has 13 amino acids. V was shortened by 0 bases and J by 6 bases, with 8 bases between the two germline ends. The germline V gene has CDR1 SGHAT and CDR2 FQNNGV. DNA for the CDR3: TGTGCCAGCAGCTTAGAGGTTCTCCAGACCCAGTACTTC. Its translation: CASSLEVLQTQYF.

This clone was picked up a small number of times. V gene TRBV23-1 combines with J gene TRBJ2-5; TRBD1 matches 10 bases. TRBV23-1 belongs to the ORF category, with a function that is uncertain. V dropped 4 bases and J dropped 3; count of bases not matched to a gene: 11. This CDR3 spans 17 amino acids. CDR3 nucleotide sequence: TGCGCCAGCAGTCCCACGGGACAGGGGAGAATCAAAGAGACCCAGTACTTC. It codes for CASSPTGQGRIKETQYF.

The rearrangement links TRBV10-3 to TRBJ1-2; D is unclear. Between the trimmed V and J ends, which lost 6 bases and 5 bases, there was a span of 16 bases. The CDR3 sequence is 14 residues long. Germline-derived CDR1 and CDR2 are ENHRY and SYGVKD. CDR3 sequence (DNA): TGTGCCATCAGCGACGGACTACAAGATTATGGCTACACCTTC. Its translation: CAISDGLQDYGYTF.

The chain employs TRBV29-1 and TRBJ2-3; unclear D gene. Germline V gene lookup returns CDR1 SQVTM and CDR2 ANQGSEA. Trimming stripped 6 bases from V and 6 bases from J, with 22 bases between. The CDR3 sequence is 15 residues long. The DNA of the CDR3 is TGCAGCGTGAAAGCCACGACGACCATTGCGGATACGCAGTATTTT. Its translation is CSVKATTTIADTQYF.

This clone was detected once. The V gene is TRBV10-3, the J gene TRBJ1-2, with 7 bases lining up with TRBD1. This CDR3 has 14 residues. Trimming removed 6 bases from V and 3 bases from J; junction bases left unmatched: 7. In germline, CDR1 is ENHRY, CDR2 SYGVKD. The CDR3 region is CAISKGQPDYGYTF. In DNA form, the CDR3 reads TGTGCCATCAGCAAGGGACAGCCTGACTATGGCTACACCTTC.

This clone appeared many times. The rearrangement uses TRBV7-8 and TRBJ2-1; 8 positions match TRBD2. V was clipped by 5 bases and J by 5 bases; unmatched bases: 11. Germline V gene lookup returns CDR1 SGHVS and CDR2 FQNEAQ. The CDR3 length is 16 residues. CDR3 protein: CASSPIGGGIDNEQFF. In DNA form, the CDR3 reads TGTGCCAGCAGCCCAATAGGCGGGGGGATTGACAATGAGCAGTTCTTC.

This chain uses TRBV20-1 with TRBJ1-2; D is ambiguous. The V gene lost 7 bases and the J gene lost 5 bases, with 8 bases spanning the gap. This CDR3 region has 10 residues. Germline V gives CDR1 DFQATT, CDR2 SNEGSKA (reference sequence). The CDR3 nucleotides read TGCAGTGTGTCAGATTATGGCTACACCTTC. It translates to CSVSDYGYTF.

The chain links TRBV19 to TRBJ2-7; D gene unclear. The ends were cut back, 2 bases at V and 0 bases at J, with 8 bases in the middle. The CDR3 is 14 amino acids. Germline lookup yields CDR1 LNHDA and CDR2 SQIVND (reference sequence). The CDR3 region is CASSISQSSYEQYF. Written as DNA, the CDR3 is TGTGCCAGTAGTATATCCCAGAGCTCCTACGAGCAGTACTTC. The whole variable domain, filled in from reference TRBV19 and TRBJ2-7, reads DGGITQSPKYLFRKEGQNVTLSCEQNLNHDAMYWYRQDPGQGLRLIYYSQIVNDFQKGDIAEGYSVSREKKESFPLTVTSAQKNPTAFYLCASSISQSSYEQYFGPGTRLTVT.

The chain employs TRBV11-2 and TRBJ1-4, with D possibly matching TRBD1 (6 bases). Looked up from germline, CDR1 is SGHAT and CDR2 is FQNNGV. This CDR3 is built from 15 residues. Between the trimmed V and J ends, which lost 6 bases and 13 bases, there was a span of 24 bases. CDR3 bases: TGTGCCAGCAGTAAGGTGTCTGGGCAGAGGGGGTCACTGTTTTTT. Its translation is CASSKVSGQRGSLFF.

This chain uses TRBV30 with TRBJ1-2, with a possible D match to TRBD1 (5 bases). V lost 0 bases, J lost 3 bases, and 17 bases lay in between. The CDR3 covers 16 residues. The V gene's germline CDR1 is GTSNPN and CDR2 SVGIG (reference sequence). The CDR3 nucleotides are TGTGCCTGGAGTGTACGGGGCCGAGGGGTTTACTATGGCTACACCTTC. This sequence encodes CAWSVRGRGVYYGYTF.

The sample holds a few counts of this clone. The CDR3 region has the DNA TGTGCCAGCAGCTTGTTGCAGGGGGCGGTGAATGAGCAGTTCTTC. It codes for CASSLLQGAVNEQFF. The gene calls are TRBV5-5 and TRBJ2-1; 8 bases are shared with TRBD1. Germline V CDR1 and CDR2: SGHKS, YYEKEE (reference sequence). Trimming at V came to 1 base and at J to 7 bases, leaving 7 bases not matched to a gene. This CDR3 contains 15 residues.

CDR3 sequence: CASSYDRVETQYF. CDR3 in DNA: TGTGCCAGCAGTTATGACAGGGTGGAGACCCAGTACTTC. This chain uses TRBV6-5 with TRBJ2-5; TRBD1 matches 7 bases. The V and J ends lost 3 bases and 5 bases, in that order; junction bases with no gene match: 3. This CDR3 comprises 13 residues. Per germline, CDR1 MNHEY and CDR2 SVGAGI.

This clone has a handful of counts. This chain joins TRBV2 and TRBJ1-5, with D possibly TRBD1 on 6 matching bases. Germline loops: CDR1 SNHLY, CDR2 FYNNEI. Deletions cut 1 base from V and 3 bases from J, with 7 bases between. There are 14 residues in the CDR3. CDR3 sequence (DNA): TGTGCCAGCAGTGAAGGGACAGCCAATCAGCCCCAGCATTTT. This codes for CASSEGTANQPQHF.

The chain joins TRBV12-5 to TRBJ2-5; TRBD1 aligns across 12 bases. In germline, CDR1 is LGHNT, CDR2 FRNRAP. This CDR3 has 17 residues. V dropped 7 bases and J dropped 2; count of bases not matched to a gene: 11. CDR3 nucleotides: TGTGCTAGTGACGCGGGACAGGGGGCAGTGAAACAAGAGACCCAGTACTTC. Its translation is CASDAGQGAVKQETQYF.

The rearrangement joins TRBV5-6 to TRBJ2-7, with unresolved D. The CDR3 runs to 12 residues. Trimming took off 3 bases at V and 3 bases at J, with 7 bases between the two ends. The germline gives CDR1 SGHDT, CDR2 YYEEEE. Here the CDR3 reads CASSSPIYEQYF. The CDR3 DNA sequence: TGTGCCAGCAGCTCCCCGATCTACGAGCAGTACTTC.

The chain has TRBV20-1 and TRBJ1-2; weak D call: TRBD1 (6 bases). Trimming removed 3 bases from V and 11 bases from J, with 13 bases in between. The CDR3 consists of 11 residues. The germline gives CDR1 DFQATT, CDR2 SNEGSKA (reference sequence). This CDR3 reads CSASKGEVYTF. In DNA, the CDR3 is TGCAGTGCTAGTAAGGGGGAGGTTTACACCTTC.

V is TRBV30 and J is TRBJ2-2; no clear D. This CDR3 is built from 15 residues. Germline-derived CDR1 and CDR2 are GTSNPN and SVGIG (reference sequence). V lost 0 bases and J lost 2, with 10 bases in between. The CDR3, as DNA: TGTGCCTGGAGTGTTAACTGGGATAACACCGGGGAGCTGTTTTTT. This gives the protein CAWSVNWDNTGELFF.

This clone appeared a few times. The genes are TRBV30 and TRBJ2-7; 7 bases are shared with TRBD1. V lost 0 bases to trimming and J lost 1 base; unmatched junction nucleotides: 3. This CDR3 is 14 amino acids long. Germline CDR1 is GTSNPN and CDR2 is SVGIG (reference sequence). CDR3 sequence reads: CAWSVKDRSYEQYF. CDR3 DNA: TGTGCCTGGAGTGTAAAGGACAGGTCCTACGAGCAGTACTTC.

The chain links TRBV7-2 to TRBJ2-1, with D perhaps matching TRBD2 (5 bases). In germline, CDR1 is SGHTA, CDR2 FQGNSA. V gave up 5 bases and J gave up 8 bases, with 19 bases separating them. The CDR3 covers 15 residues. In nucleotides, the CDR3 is TGTGCCAGCAGCACCGGCAGCGGCCGCAGCCATGAGCAGTTCTTC. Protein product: CASSTGSGRSHEQFF.